One and the same sample provided the 15 T cell receptor beta chains below, sequenced in a study of T cells in Graves' hyperthyroidism and ophthalmopathy. RNA transcripts provided the source from which TCR beta CDR3 regions were amplified. Initially, a first-round RT-PCR of the TCR CDR3 employed the HTBI primer set. One entry per CDR3 protein, called by TCRdb with MiXCR from the multiplex PCR reads. The data contain hundreds of thousands of distinct CDR3 sequences, 15% to 20% of them singletons. Sequences were obtained from blood. These receptors were taken from a woman under 30 with Graves' ophthalmopathy.

CDR3 sequence: CASSPSGGARGYTGELFF. Written as DNA, the CDR3 is TGTGCCAGCAGCCCCAGCGGGGGTGCCCGTGGGTACACCGGGGAGCTGTTTTTT. V is TRBV5-4 and J is TRBJ2-2, with TRBD2 identical over 8 bases. Germline CDR1 and CDR2: SGHNT and YYREEE (reference sequence). The CDR3 spans 18 residues. V lost 4 bases and J lost 3; bases outside the gene matches: 14.

In its sample, this clonotype was seen a few times. The chain links TRBV15 to TRBJ1-6, with D possibly being TRBD1 (5 bases). Germline V gene lookup returns CDR1 LNHNV and CDR2 YYDKDF (reference sequence). Trimming shortened V by 0 bases and J by 10 bases, and 13 bases separated the two germline ends. The CDR3 loop spans 15 amino acids. The CDR3 is CATSRDRGSGSPLHF. DNA for the CDR3: TGTGCCACCAGCAGAGATCGGGGGTCCGGATCACCCCTCCACTTT.

J is TRBJ1-1 and V is TRBV5-8; D is ambiguous. The germline V and J ends were trimmed by 1 base and 3 bases, with 10 bases remaining between them. The CDR3 spans 14 residues. The germline CDR1 and CDR2 sequences are SGHTS and YDEGEE. The CDR3 nucleotides are TGTGCCAGCAGCTTGACACACGAGGACACTGAAGCTTTCTTT. Translated, it gives CASSLTHEDTEAFF.

This clonotype is a singleton in its sample. The V call is TRBV4-1, the J call TRBJ1-2, with D possibly being TRBD1 (5 bases). The CDR3 has 15 residues. The germline V gene has CDR1 MGHRA and CDR2 YSYEKL. The V gene lost 1 base and the J gene lost 5 bases, with 14 bases spanning the gap. The CDR3: CASSQAGPSGYGYTF. In DNA, the CDR3 is TGCGCCAGCAGCCAAGCGGGACCCTCGGGGTATGGCTACACCTTC.

This clonotype has a count of ten or more. This chain uses TRBV6-1 with TRBJ1-6, with a tentative D call TRBD1 (5 bases). V was clipped by 1 base and J by 9 bases, with 16 bases between them. This CDR3 region has 16 residues. Germline CDR1 MNHNS, CDR2 SASEGT. The CDR3 DNA is TGTGCCAGCAGTGAAGTCAGTGGGCAGGGAGGTTCACCCCTCCACTTT. This sequence encodes CASSEVSGQGGSPLHF.

This clonotype showed up many times. The rearrangement links TRBV30 to TRBJ2-7, with a possible D match to TRBD1 (6 bases). The CDR3 is 16 amino acids. CDR1 is GTSNPN and CDR2 is SVGIG in the germline V gene (reference sequence). Trimming left V 4 bases short and J 0 bases short, with 19 bases between. CDR3 region: CAWTAPRTASSYEQYF. The CDR3 DNA sequence: TGTGCCTGGACCGCCCCCCGGACAGCCAGCTCCTACGAGCAGTACTTC.

Of note for this clonotype: A much larger clone is a single base away; this may be a read error. The chain employs TRBV28 and TRBJ2-3; TRBD1 agrees at 7 bases. Per the germline V gene, CDR1 is MDHEN and CDR2 is SYDVKM. This CDR3 is built from 14 residues. CDR3 region: CAGRLKQGLGTQYF. DNA for the CDR3: TGTGCCGGCAGACTTAAACAGGGGTTGGGTACGCAGTATTTT.

This clonotype was detected ten times or more. The rearrangement uses TRBV7-9 and TRBJ1-5; D is uncertain. V shed 1 base and J shed 7 bases, with 5 bases lying between them. The CDR3 consists of 12 residues. The germline gives CDR1 SEHNR, CDR2 FQNEAQ (reference sequence). In nucleotides, the CDR3 is TGTGCCAGCAGCTTAGGCTTACAGCCCCAGCATTTT. The encoded protein is CASSLGLQPQHF.

This clonotype was found many times. The rearrangement links TRBV24-1 to TRBJ2-3; 9 bases are shared with TRBD2. Germline V gives CDR1 KGHDR, CDR2 SFDVKD. The CDR3 length is 14 residues. The junction had 5 bases not matched to a gene; V was cut back by 5 bases and J by 6 bases. CDR3 bases: TGTGCCACCAGTGCGAGTGGACTAGCGGATACGCAGTATTTT. It codes for CATSASGLADTQYF.

This clonotype was counted at least ten times. The chain is built from TRBV6-1 and TRBJ2-5; D perhaps matches TRBD2 (6 bases). V was shortened by 7 bases and J by 5 bases, with 17 bases between the two germline ends. Germline CDR1 reads MNHNS; CDR2 reads SASEGT. The CDR3 runs to 14 residues. The CDR3, as DNA: TGTGCCAGCAAATGGTGGAGGGATGGGGAGACCCAGTACTTC. The encoded protein is CASKWWRDGETQYF.

The genes are TRBV10-2 and TRBJ2-2, with D tentatively TRBD1 (5 bases). Germline V gives CDR1 WSHSY, CDR2 SAAADI. The CDR3 runs to 15 residues. V dropped 2 bases and J dropped 0 bases, with 7 bases sitting between them. The CDR3 spells CASSEGATNTGELFF. Written as DNA, the CDR3 is TGCGCCAGCAGTGAGGGGGCCACGAACACCGGGGAGCTGTTTTTT.

At least ten counts were recorded for this clonotype. The chain carries TRBV5-5 and TRBJ1-1, with D perhaps matching TRBD1 (5 bases). The CDR3 length is 16 residues. Germline assignment: CDR1 SGHKS and CDR2 YYEKEE (reference sequence). V was trimmed by 3 bases and J by 0 bases, leaving 15 bases between them. CDR3 sequence: CASSSGSGTMNTEAFF. The CDR3 DNA is TGTGCCAGCAGCTCGGGCTCCGGGACCATGAACACTGAAGCTTTCTTT.

This clonotype was seen many times. The chain links TRBV27 to TRBJ1-1, with TRBD1 identical over 9 bases. The CDR3 length is 15 residues. The germline V gene has CDR1 MNHEY and CDR2 SMNVEV (reference sequence). J gave up 5 bases and V 2 bases, and 6 bases lay outside the gene matches. The CDR3 reads CASSLLGDRGTEAFF. For the CDR3, the DNA is TGTGCCAGCAGTTTACTTGGCGACAGGGGGACTGAAGCTTTCTTT.

The table lists this clonotype with a few counts. The CDR3: CSVEAFTEEEVIQYF. The CDR3 DNA reads TGCAGCGTTGAAGCCTTCACGGAGGAGGAGGTCATTCAGTACTTC. V gene TRBV29-1 combines with J gene TRBJ2-4; D may be TRBD2 (5 bases). With 1 base removed from V and 9 bases from J, the gap between germline ends came to 19 bases. Germline V gene lookup returns CDR1 SQVTM and CDR2 ANQGSEA. CDR3 size: 15 residues.

The chain combines TRBV19 with TRBJ2-3; D possibly matches TRBD1 or TRBD2 (5 bases each). The germline V gene has CDR1 LNHDA and CDR2 SQIVND (reference sequence). V gave up 6 bases and J gave up 6 bases, with 10 bases separating them. This CDR3 region has 12 residues. This CDR3 reads CASSGAIDTQYF. The CDR3 DNA reads as TGTGCCAGTAGCGGGGCAATCGATACGCAGTATTTT.